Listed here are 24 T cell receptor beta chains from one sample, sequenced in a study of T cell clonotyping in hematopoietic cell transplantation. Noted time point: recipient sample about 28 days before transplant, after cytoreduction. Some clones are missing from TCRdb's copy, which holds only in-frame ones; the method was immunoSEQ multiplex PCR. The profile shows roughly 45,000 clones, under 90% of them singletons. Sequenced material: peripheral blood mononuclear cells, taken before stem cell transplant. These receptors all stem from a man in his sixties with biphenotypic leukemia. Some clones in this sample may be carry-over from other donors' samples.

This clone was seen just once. DNA of the CDR3: TGTGCCAGCAGTGAATCGCGGACAGGGGTAAACTATGGCTACACCTTC. Its protein is CASSESRTGVNYGYTF. This chain links TRBV25-1 with TRBJ1-2; 9 nucleotides match TRBD1. J gave up 2 bases and V 1 base, and 5 bases lay outside the gene matches. The CDR3 contains 16 residues. Germline-derived CDR1 and CDR2 are MGHDK and SYGVNS.

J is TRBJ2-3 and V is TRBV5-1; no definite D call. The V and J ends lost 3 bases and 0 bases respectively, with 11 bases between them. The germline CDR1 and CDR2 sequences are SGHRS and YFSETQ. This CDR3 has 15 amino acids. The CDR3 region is CASSSEKLSTDTQYF. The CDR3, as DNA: TGCGCCAGCAGCTCAGAGAAATTAAGCACAGATACGCAGTATTTT.

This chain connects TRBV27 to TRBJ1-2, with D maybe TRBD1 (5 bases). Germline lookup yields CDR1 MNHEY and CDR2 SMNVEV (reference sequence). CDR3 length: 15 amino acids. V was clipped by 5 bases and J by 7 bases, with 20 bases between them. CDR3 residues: CASSASRDASGGYTF. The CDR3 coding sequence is TGTGCCAGCAGTGCCAGCCGGGACGCATCGGGTGGCTACACCTTC.

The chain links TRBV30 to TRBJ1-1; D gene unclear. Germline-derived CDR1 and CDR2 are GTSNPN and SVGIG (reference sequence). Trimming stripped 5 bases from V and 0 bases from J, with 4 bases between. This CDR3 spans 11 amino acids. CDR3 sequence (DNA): TGTGCCTGGTACCTGAACACTGAAGCTTTCTTT. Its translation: CAWYLNTEAFF. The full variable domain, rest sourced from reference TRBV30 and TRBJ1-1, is SQTIHQWPATLVQPVGSPLSLECTVEGTSNPNLYWYRQAAGRGLQLLFYSVGIGQISSEVPQNLSASRPQDRQFILSSKKLLLSDSGFYLCAWYLNTEAFFGQGTRLTVV.

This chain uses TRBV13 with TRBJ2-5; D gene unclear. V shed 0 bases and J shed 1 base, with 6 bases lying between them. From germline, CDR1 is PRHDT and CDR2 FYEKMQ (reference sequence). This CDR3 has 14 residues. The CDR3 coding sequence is TGTGCCAGCAGCTTAGGACGTGGCCAAGAGACCCAGTACTTC. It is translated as CASSLGRGQETQYF.

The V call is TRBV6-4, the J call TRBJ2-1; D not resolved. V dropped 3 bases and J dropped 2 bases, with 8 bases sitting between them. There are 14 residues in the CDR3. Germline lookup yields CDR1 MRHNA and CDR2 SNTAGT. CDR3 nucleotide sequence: TGTGCCAGCAGTGAGCTCCCGGCCTACAATGAGCAGTTCTTC. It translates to CASSELPAYNEQFF.

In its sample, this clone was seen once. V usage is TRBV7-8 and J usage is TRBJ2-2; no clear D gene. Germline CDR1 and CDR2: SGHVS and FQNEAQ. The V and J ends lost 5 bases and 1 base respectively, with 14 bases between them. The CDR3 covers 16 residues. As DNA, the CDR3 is TGTGCCAGCAGCCTGAGGAATGGTTGGAACACCGGGGAGCTGTTTTTT. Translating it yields CASSLRNGWNTGELFF.

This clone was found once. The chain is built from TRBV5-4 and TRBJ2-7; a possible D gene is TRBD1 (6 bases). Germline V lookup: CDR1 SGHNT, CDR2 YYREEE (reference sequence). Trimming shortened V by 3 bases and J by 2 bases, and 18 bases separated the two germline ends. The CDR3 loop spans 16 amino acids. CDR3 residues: CASSSYRDTSAYEQYF. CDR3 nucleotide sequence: TGTGCCAGCAGCTCTTACAGGGACACAAGTGCCTACGAGCAGTACTTC. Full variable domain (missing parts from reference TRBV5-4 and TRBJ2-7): ETGVTQSPTHLIKTRGQQVTLRCSSQSGHNTVSWYQQALGQGPQFIFQYYREEENGRGNFPPRFSGLQFPNYSSELNVNALELDDSALYLCASSSYRDTSAYEQYFGPGTRLTVT.

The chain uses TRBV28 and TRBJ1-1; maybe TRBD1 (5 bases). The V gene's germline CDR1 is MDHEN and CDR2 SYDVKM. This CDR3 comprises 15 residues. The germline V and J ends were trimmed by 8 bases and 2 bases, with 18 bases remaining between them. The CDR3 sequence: CASLWTTQGNTEAFF. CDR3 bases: TGTGCCAGCCTTTGGACAACCCAGGGAAACACTGAAGCTTTCTTT.

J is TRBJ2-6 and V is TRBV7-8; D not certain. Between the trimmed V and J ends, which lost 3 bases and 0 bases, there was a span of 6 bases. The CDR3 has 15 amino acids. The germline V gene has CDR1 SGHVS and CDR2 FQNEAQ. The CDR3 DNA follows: TGTGCCAGCAGCTTGGGATACTCTGGGGCCAACGTCCTGACTTTC. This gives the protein CASSLGYSGANVLTF.

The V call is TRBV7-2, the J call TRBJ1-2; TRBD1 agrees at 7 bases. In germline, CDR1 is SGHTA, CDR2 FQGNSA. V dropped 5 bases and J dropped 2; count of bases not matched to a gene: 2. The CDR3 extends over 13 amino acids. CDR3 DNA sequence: TGTGCCAGCAGCCCGACAGGGAACTATGGCTACACCTTC. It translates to CASSPTGNYGYTF.

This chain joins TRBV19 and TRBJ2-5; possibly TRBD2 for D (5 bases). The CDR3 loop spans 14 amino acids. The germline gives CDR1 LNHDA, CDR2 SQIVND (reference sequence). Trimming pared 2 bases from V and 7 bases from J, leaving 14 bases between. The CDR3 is CASSISGEGRTQYF. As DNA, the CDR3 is TGTGCCAGTAGTATATCGGGCGAAGGGAGGACCCAGTACTTC. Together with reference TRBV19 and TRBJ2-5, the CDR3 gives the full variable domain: DGGITQSPKYLFRKEGQNVTLSCEQNLNHDAMYWYRQDPGQGLRLIYYSQIVNDFQKGDIAEGYSVSREKKESFPLTVTSAQKNPTAFYLCASSISGEGRTQYFGPGTRLLVL.

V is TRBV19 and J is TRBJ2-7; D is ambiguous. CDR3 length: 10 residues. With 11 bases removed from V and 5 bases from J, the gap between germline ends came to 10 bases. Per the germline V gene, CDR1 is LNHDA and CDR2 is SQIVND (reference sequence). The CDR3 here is CAAKIHEQYF. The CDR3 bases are TGTGCCGCGAAGATCCACGAGCAGTACTTC. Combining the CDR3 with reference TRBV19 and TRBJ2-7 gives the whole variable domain DGGITQSPKYLFRKEGQNVTLSCEQNLNHDAMYWYRQDPGQGLRLIYYSQIVNDFQKGDIAEGYSVSREKKESFPLTVTSAQKNPTAFYLCAAKIHEQYFGPGTRLTVT.

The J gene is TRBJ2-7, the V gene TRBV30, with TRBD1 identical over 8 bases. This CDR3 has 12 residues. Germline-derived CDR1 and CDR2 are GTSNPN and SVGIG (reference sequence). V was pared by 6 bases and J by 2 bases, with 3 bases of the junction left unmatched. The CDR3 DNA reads TGTGCCTGCGGACAGGGTGCCTACGAGCAGTACTTC. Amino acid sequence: CACGQGAYEQYF.

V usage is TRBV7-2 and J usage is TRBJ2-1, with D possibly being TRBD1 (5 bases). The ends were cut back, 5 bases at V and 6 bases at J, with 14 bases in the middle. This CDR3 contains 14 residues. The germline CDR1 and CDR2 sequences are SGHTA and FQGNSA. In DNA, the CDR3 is TGTGCCAGCAGCCCCGGACACCCCGGCAATGAGCAGTTCTTC. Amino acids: CASSPGHPGNEQFF.

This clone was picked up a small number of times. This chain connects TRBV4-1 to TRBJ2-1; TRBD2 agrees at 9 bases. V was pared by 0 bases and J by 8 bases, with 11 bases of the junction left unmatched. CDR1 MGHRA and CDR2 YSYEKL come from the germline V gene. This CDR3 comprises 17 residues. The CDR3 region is CASSQEASGDLLDEQFF. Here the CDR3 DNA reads TGCGCCAGCAGCCAAGAAGCTAGCGGGGACCTTTTGGATGAGCAGTTCTTC.

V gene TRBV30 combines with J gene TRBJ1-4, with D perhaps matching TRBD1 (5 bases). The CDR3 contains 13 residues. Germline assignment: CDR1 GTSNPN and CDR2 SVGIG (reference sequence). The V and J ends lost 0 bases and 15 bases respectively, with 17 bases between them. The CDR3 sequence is CAWSVGGETGMFF. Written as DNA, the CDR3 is TGTGCCTGGAGTGTCGGGGGGGAGACGGGGATGTTTTTT.

The CDR3 DNA follows: TGCAGCGGGTGGGACGGCGGCACTGAAGCTTTCTTT. Its protein product is CSGWDGGTEAFF. The V and J genes are TRBV29-1 and TRBJ1-1, with D possibly TRBD1 on 5 matching bases. V shed 7 bases and J shed 4 bases, with 13 bases lying between them. The germline V gene has CDR1 SQVTM and CDR2 ANQGSEA. The CDR3 is 12 residues long. Together with reference TRBV29-1 and TRBJ1-1, the CDR3 gives the full variable domain: SAVISQKPSRDICQRGTSLTIQCQVDSQVTMMFWYRQQPGQSLTLIATANQGSEATYESGFVIDKFPISRPNLTFSTLTVSNMSPEDSSIYLCSGWDGGTEAFFGQGTRLTVV.

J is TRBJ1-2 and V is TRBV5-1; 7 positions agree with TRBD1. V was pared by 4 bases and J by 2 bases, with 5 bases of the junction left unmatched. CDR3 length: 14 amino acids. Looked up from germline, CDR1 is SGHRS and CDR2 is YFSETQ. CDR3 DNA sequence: TGCGCCAGCAGCCGAGGGACAGTCAACTATGGCTACACCTTC. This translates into CASSRGTVNYGYTF.

CDR3 protein: CASSRQGDMPGELFF. The CDR3 nucleotides are TGCGCCAGCAGCCGACAGGGGGATATGCCCGGGGAGCTGTTTTTT. The chain recombines TRBV5-1 with TRBJ2-2; 9 bases line up with TRBD1. Germline lookup yields CDR1 SGHRS and CDR2 YFSETQ. The CDR3 spans 15 residues. The V segment lost 4 bases and the J segment 6 bases; nucleotides outside the gene matches: 7. Filled out from reference TRBV5-1 and TRBJ2-2, the complete variable domain reads KAGVTQTPRYLIKTRGQQVTLSCSPISGHRSVSWYQQTPGQGLQFLFEYFSETQRNKGNFPGRFSGRQFSNSRSEMNVSTLELGDSALYLCASSRQGDMPGELFFGEGSRLTVL.

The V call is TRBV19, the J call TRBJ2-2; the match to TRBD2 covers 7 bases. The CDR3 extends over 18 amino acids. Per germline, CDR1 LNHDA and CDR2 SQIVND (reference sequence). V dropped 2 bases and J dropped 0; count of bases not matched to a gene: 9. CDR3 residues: CASSITRGRGANTGELFF. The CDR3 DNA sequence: TGTGCCAGTAGTATAACGCGGGGCCGGGGGGCGAACACCGGGGAGCTGTTTTTT.

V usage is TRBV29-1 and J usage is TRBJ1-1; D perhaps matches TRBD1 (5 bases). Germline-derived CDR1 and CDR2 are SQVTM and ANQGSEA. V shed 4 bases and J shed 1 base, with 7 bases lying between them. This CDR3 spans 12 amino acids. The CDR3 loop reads CSVGQKNTEAFF. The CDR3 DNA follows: TGCAGCGTTGGACAGAAGAACACTGAAGCTTTCTTT.

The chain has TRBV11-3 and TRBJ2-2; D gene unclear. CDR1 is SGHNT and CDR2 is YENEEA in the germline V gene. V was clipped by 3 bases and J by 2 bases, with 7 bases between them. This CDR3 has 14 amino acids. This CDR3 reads CASSFLQNTGELFF. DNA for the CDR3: TGTGCCAGCAGCTTTTTACAAAACACCGGGGAGCTGTTTTTT.

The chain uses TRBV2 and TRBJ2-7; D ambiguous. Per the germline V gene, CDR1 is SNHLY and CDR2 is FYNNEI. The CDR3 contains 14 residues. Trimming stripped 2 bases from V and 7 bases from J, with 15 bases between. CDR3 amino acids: CASSELTPVGEQYF. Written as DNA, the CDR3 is TGTGCCAGCAGTGAATTGACACCCGTGGGGGAGCAGTACTTC.